The 2 T cell receptor beta chains listed next were all sequenced from one sample in a study of cytomegalovirus exposure and HLA in healthy donors. The PCR contained 60 Vbeta and 13 Jbeta primers. Sequencing was performed with immunoSEQ multiplex PCR; in TCRdb, only in-frame clones are kept and a portion is missing. The sample holds 150,000 to 200,000 clones, roughly 85% seen once. The specimen sequenced was PBMCs. These receptor sequences come from a woman aged 25-40 years in good health and CMV-seropositive.

V usage is TRBV7-7 and J usage is TRBJ2-2; D perhaps matches TRBD2 (6 bases). This CDR3 is built from 11 residues. CDR1 SSHAT and CDR2 FNYEAQ come from the germline V gene (reference sequence). Trimming stripped 9 bases from V and 5 bases from J, with 7 bases between. CDR3 DNA sequence: TGTGCCAGTGGGAGGACCGGGGAGCTGTTTTTT. Its translation is CASGRTGELFF.

This clone has a single count. The rearrangement joins TRBV4-2 to TRBJ1-1; 12 nucleotides match TRBD1. Germline CDR1 and CDR2: LGHNA and YNFKEQ. The length of the CDR3 is 15 residues. Losses at the gene ends were 6 bases for V and 5 bases for J; bases not matched to a gene: 7. The CDR3 region has the DNA TGTGCCAGCAGTCGGGACAGGGGGCGGTTAACTGAAGCTTTCTTT. Translating it yields CASSRDRGRLTEAFF.